This is a list of T cell receptor beta chains from one sample in a study of blood T cell repertoires in COVID-19. Method: immunoSEQ multiplex PCR; TCRdb's copy keeps in-frame clones and lacks some. The table shows approximately 160,000 clones, with about 83% occurring only once. What was sequenced was peripheral blood. The receptors originated from a man aged 65 to 85 who had recovered from COVID-19. Both conserved end residues are trimmed from each CDR3. Fields, in order: J gene, V gene, clone size, CDR3 protein. Only part of the rows carry a size: once, few, many, or a class if the clone is expanded.

TRBJ1-5	TRBV24-1	NA	ATSGDGNQPQH
TRBJ2-2	TRBV2	NA	ASRGTGIAGELF
TRBJ1-6	TRBV5-1	NA	ASSLVDNSPLH
TRBJ2-5	TRBV6-5	NA	ASIQGEGRETQY
TRBJ2-2	TRBV7-2	NA	ASSKGLAGGTGGTGELF
TRBJ2-1	TRBV6-1	NA	ASSVGLAGGSSYNEQF
TRBJ2-3	TRBV7-2	NA	ASSLVDGRGDTQY
TRBJ2-7	TRBV5-6	NA	ASSPNRDRVSYEQY
TRBJ2-7	TRBV5-1	few	ASSFGTGAEQY
TRBJ1-1	TRBV6-1	NA	ASRGTGAGTEAF
TRBJ2-1	TRBV5-1	NA	ASSLVSSGSHFEQF
TRBJ2-7	TRBV2	NA	ASSPGQIYEQY
TRBJ2-7	TRBV18	NA	ASSGGQGPYEQY
TRBJ1-2	TRBV6-5	NA	ASSSQGRGDT
TRBJ2-1	TRBV5-1	NA	ASSSSGNSYNEQF
TRBJ2-5	TRBV6-5	once	ASSYLTGNQETQY
TRBJ2-7	TRBV7-9	NA	ASSNLAGGLSYEQY
TRBJ2-7	TRBV16	NA	ASSRTAYEQY
TRBJ2-1	TRBV9	NA	ASSVGPNNEQF
TRBJ1-1	TRBV11-2	NA	ASSQDSNTEAF
TRBJ2-1	TRBV4-2	many	ASSQGAPGQGDYNEQF
TRBJ2-3	TRBV9	NA	ASTREGANTDTQY
TRBJ2-7	TRBV28	NA	ASSPSGQGTYEQY
TRBJ1-1	TRBV7-2	NA	ASSRRQGIEAF
TRBJ1-5	TRBV28	few	ASRNQGYSNQPQH
TRBJ2-7	TRBV11-2	NA	ASSLEGLAVYEQY
TRBJ2-5	TRBV6-5	NA	ASIAGQGRSQY
TRBJ2-1	TRBV5-1	few	ASSIRQGPDEQF
TRBJ2-7	TRBV7-2	NA	ASSSDRGPYYEQY
TRBJ1-6	TRBV6-5	once	ASSYSERAHSPLH
TRBJ1-6	TRBV6-2/TRBV6-3	NA	ASSRSGTGGSSPLH
TRBJ1-4	TRBV15	NA	ATSRDGTGVEKLF
TRBJ2-3	TRBV18	NA	ASSPRVGVDVTDTQY
TRBJ2-7	TRBV14	NA	ASSQDLTSYEQY
TRBJ2-7	TRBV20-1	NA	SVGRVYEQY
TRBJ2-1	TRBV29-1	NA	SATQSLYNEQF
TRBJ2-1	TRBV9	NA	ASSPRLAGPTYNEQF
TRBJ2-2	TRBV11-1	NA	ASSLGVAANTGELF
TRBJ2-3	TRBV5-6	NA	ASSLAPGRRGSTDTQY
TRBJ2-1	TRBV6-2/TRBV6-3	NA	ASSRRGASGIHEQF
TRBJ2-7	TRBV10-3	NA	AISQTGLSTDEQY